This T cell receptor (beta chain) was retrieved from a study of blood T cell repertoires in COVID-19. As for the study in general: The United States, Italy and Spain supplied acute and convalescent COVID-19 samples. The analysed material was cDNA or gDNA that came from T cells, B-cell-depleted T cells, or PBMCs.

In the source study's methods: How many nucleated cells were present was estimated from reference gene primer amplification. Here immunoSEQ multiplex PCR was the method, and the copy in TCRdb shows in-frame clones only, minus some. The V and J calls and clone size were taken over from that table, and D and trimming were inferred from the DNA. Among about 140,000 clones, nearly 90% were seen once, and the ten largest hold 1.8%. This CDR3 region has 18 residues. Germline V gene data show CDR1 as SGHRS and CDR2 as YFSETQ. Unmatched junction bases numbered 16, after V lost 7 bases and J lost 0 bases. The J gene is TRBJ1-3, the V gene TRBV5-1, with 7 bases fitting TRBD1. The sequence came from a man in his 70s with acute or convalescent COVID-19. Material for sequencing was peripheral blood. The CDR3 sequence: CASGSGSTGPFSGNTIYF. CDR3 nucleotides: TGCGCCAGCGGATCAGGATCGACAGGGCCCTTCTCTGGAAACACCATATATTTT.